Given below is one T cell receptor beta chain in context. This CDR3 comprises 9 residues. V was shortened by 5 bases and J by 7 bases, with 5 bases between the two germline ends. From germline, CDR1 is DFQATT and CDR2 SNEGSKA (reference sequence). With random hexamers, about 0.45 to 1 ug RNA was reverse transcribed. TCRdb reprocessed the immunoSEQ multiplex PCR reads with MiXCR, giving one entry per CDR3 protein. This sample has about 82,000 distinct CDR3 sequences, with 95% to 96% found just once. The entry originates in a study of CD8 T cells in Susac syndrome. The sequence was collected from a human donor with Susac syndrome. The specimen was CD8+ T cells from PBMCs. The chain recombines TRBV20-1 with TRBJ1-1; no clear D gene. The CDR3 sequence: CSAGREAFF. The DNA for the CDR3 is TGCAGTGCTGGACGTGAAGCTTTCTTT.